The present entry profiles one TCR beta chain with its context. In this sample, this clone turned up once. No antigen is known for it. Within one base of it there is no much larger clone, and no base qualities were kept. This record belongs to a study of blood T cell repertoires in COVID-19 (dated by TCRdb to the early 2020s). General notes on the study: Collaborator samples came from the United States, Italy and Spain and covered acute and convalescent phases of COVID-19. A freely available public database, intended as a resource for researchers studying the immune response to SARS-CoV-2, is where the repertoires were released. HLA class I and class II types, where available, came from metadata supplied by the sample provider rather than from assay-based typing. The sample metadata nearly always contained a de-identified subject ID, COVID-19 status, age in years and sex. Deeply sampled blood TCRbeta repertoires from subjects exposed to, actively infected with, or recovered from COVID-19 were included in the dataset. The samples were drawn from the first 160 participants of the ongoing ImmuneRACE study and from 1,254 subjects provided by 6 global collaborators. The material from the prospective study consisted of cDNA or gDNA derived from T cells, B-cell-depleted T cells, or PBMCs.

The immunoSEQ Assay, a bias-controlled multiplex PCR, was used to amplify TCRbeta CDR3 regions from genomic DNA. As for the original processing: Nucleated cell counts per sample were estimated from amplification of reference gene primers within the assay. To quantify the absolute abundance of each unique TCRbeta CDR3 rearrangement, sequence reads were collapsed and filtered. For each sample, productive Simpson clonality was calculated by taking the square root of Simpson's diversity index across productive rearrangements. TCRdb provides this immuneACCESS table in a form limited to in-frame rearrangements. Some clones are lacking; in checked studies, under half of them reflect an unresolved V gene, and why the rest are absent is not known. V, J and clone size were drawn from that table, and D and trimming were deduced from the DNA. Within this sample are about 45,000 clones, with about nine tenths of them counted one time only. The top ten clones comprise more than 5% of the sample.

The CDR3, from cysteine to phenylalanine, totals 12 residues. The CDR3 DNA has 36 bases and is translated from base 1. V lost 5 bases and J lost 6 bases; the stretch between them is 8 bases long. CDR1 and CDR2 were assigned from the germline V gene as ENHRY and SYGVKD. Summary of the overall study and its limitations: Clinical and demographic metadata were provided uncurated, with the amount varying by source and participant.

The collaborating institutions used their own protocols to collect whole blood in K2EDTA tubes. Collaborator samples were shipped for TCRbeta analysis as frozen whole blood, isolated PBMCs, or DNA extracted from either sample type. The chain employs TRBV10-3 and TRBJ2-1; a tentative D match to TRBD2 spans 6 bases. The receptor was derived from a human donor in a cohort sampled during active COVID-19. The sequenced sample was peripheral blood. The CDR3 loop reads CAISWDSNEQFF. The DNA sequence is given as TGTGCCATCAGTTGGGACTCCAATGAGCAGTTCTTC.